Reported below is one TCR beta chain. The CDR3 has 15 residues. Germline V CDR1 and CDR2: GTSNPN, SVGIG (reference sequence). Between the trimmed V and J ends, which lost 1 base and 0 bases, there was a span of 12 bases. The data are from a study of blood T cell repertoires in COVID-19. About the research overall: The cDNA or gDNA used as material had been derived from T cells, B-cell-depleted T cells, or PBMCs.

The assay was immunoSEQ multiplex PCR, and TCRdb's table has in-frame clones only and misses some. The sample lists some 290,000 clones; roughly 90% were seen once. Sequences were obtained from PBMCs or T cells enriched from blood (not recorded which). This sequence joins TRBV30 and TRBJ1-1; D perhaps matches TRBD1 (5 bases). This receptor was obtained from a woman between 40 and 50 years old with acute COVID-19. CDR3 coding DNA: TGTGCCTGGAGTGCCTTCAAAGGGGTGAACACTGAAGCTTTCTTT. It translates to CAWSAFKGVNTEAFF.